The 20 T cell receptor beta chains listed next were all sequenced from one sample in a study of CD8+CD57+ T cells in acquired aplastic anemia. Genomic DNA acted as the template from which TCR beta VDJ combination and CDR3 sequence profiling were carried out. TCRdb called the reads again in MiXCR, with one record for every CDR3 protein. This sample has 250,000 to 300,000 distinct CDR3 sequences, with 45% to 65% found just once. The sequenced sample was sorted CD4+, CD8+, or CD8+CD57+ T cells (not recorded which) from PBMCs. These receptors came from a human donor with severe aplastic anemia or a healthy control (not recorded which).

This clonotype appeared a few times. The genes are TRBV24-1 and TRBJ2-2; possibly TRBD1 for D (5 bases). The V end lost 8 bases, the J end lost 2 bases, and 11 bases lay between the germline ends. The length of the CDR3 is 14 residues. CDR1 is KGHDR, CDR2 SFDVKD, per germline. The CDR3, as DNA: TGTGCCACCACAAGGGGCCCAAACACCGGGGAGCTGTTTTTT. Encoded protein: CATTRGPNTGELFF.

With respect to this clonotype: The junction departs from the called germline gene at one end, perhaps through a read error. The rearrangement joins TRBV20-1 to TRBJ2-3, with 7 nucleotides matching TRBD2. CDR3 length equals 17 residues. CDR1 is DFQATT and CDR2 is SNEGSKA in the germline V gene (reference sequence). CDR3 nucleotides: TGCAGTGCTAGAGCTAGATCCGGGACGGCGGGGGAAGATACGCAGTATTTC. Protein: CSARARSGTAGEDTQYF.

The chain joins TRBV10-3 to TRBJ2-2; 7 nucleotides agree with TRBD1. This CDR3 contains 15 residues. Unmatched junction bases numbered 8, after V lost 6 bases and J lost 4 bases. The V gene's germline CDR1 is ENHRY and CDR2 SYGVKD. This chain's CDR3 is CAISAQGSVTGELFF. CDR3 nucleotide sequence: TGTGCCATCAGCGCACAGGGGTCGGTCACCGGGGAGCTGTTTTTT.

This clonotype has more than one count but fewer than ten. This chain joins TRBV30 and TRBJ1-1; no clear D. Germline-derived CDR1 and CDR2 are GTSNPN and SVGIG (reference sequence). The CDR3 runs 13 residues. Trimming cost V 7 bases and J 2 bases, with 14 bases left between them. The CDR3 DNA sequence: TGTGCCTTGGCCTTAAATCGAAACACTGAAGCTTTCTTT. It is translated as CALALNRNTEAFF.

This clonotype has ten or more counts. J is TRBJ2-3 and V is TRBV20-1, with D perhaps matching TRBD2 (7 bases). With 0 bases removed from V and 6 bases from J, the gap between germline ends came to 13 bases. The V gene's germline CDR1 is DFQATT and CDR2 SNEGSKA (reference sequence). This CDR3 region has 14 residues. The CDR3 DNA reads as TGCAGTGCTAGAGATCCTCGGGGGGCGGATACGCAGTATTTT. Translating gives CSARDPRGADTQYF.

This clonotype was seen more than once but under ten times. CDR3 sequence reads: CASSFFPNTEAFF. Here the CDR3 DNA reads TGTGCCAGCAGCTTCTTCCCTAACACTGAAGCTTTCTTT. The chain employs TRBV7-9 and TRBJ1-1; D is unclear. The germline V gene encodes CDR1 SEHNR and CDR2 FQNEAQ (reference sequence). The V gene lost 3 bases and the J gene lost 2 bases, with 7 bases spanning the gap. The CDR3 has 13 residues.

The chain couples TRBV19 to TRBJ2-5; D not certain. Germline CDR1 and CDR2: LNHDA and SQIVND (reference sequence). CDR3 length: 15 residues. V lost 1 base and J 5 bases, leaving 14 bases between the germline ends. The CDR3 DNA reads as TGTGCCAGTAGTATAGCTCAGACACCGGTGGAGACCCAGTACTTC. It is translated as CASSIAQTPVETQYF.

This chain uses TRBV7-2 with TRBJ1-1; D gene unclear. The V end was cut by 0 bases, the J end by 8 bases, with 10 bases between. CDR3 length: 13 residues. CDR1 SGHTA and CDR2 FQGNSA come from the germline V gene. The CDR3 sequence is CASSLASDGEAFF. CDR3 coding DNA: TGTGCCAGCAGCTTAGCGAGCGACGGAGAAGCTTTCTTT.

The table lists this clonotype with many counts. The chain uses TRBV4-3 and TRBJ2-2; 8 bases map to TRBD2. The V gene end was trimmed by 0 bases and the J gene end by 0 bases; junction bases not matched to a gene: 9. CDR1 is LGHNA, CDR2 YSLEER, per germline. The CDR3 is 19 residues long. The DNA of the CDR3 is TGCGCCAGCAGCCAAGAAAATCCAGCGGGAGCTGCGAACACCGGGGAGCTGTTTTTT. Protein product: CASSQENPAGAANTGELFF.

This sequence joins TRBV12-3 or TRBV12-4 and TRBJ1-2, with 9 bases matching TRBD1. CDR3 length equals 15 residues. The V gene end was trimmed by 7 bases and the J gene end by 8 bases; junction bases not matched to a gene: 14. CDR3 in amino acids: CASTRGQGYLGGYTF. The CDR3 coding sequence is TGTGCCAGCACCCGAGGACAGGGGTACTTGGGGGGCTACACCTTC.

At least ten counts were recorded for this clonotype. The V call is TRBV9, the J call TRBJ1-6; D remains unclear. V dropped 6 bases and J dropped 12 bases, with 16 bases sitting between them. Germline loops: CDR1 SGDLS, CDR2 YYNGEE. This CDR3 region has 13 residues. The chain's CDR3 is CASNLPEGRPLHF. CDR3 coding DNA: TGTGCCAGCAACCTACCGGAAGGGAGACCCCTCCACTTT. Based on the CDR3 plus reference TRBV9 and TRBJ1-6, the full variable domain is DSGVTQTPKHLITATGQRVTLRCSPRSGDLSVYWYQQSLDQGLQFLIQYYNGEERAKGNILERFSAQQFPDLHSELNLSSLELGDSALYFCASNLPEGRPLHFGNGTRLTVT.

This clonotype was seen ten or more times. The chain employs TRBV14 and TRBJ2-6, with D maybe TRBD1 (6 bases). The germline V gene has CDR1 SGHDN and CDR2 FVKESK. CDR3 size: 14 residues. V lost 4 bases, J lost 5 bases, and 9 bases lay in between. DNA for the CDR3: TGTGCCAGCAGCCCAACAGGGTGGGCCAACGTCCTGACTTTC. Translating gives CASSPTGWANVLTF.

This chain joins TRBV4-2 and TRBJ2-3, with a possible D match to TRBD1 (6 bases). The CDR3 loop spans 14 amino acids. V lost 2 bases and J 7 bases, leaving 13 bases between the germline ends. Germline loops: CDR1 LGHNA, CDR2 YNFKEQ. This CDR3 reads CASSQIQGRNTQYF. The CDR3 coding sequence is TGTGCCAGCAGCCAAATCCAGGGGCGCAATACGCAGTATTTT.

This clonotype was seen a few times. V is TRBV20-1 and J is TRBJ1-1; 9 bases map to TRBD1. Trimming took 6 bases from V and 1 from J; bases not matched to a gene: 3. Germline V lookup: CDR1 DFQATT, CDR2 SNEGSKA (reference sequence). The CDR3 spans 13 residues. CDR3 in amino acids: CSALQGANTEAFF. CDR3 nucleotides: TGCAGTGCCTTACAGGGGGCGAACACTGAAGCTTTCTTT.

This clonotype has a single count. CDR3 DNA: TGTGCCAGCAGCTTGAGATCGACAGGGACCTACAATGAGCAGTTCTTC. This encodes CASSLRSTGTYNEQFF. V and J are TRBV7-9 and TRBJ2-1; TRBD1 matches 7 bases. With V trimmed by 3 bases and J by 2 bases, 7 bases remained unmatched. The CDR3 loop spans 16 amino acids. The V gene's germline CDR1 is SEHNR and CDR2 FQNEAQ (reference sequence).

V and J are TRBV20-1 and TRBJ1-5, with a weak D call TRBD1 (6 bases). The length of the CDR3 is 14 residues. Trimming removed 0 bases at V and 3 bases at J, with 9 bases between. The germline V gene has CDR1 DFQATT and CDR2 SNEGSKA (reference sequence). The CDR3 is CSAREGGLNQPQHF. The DNA for the CDR3 is TGCAGTGCTAGAGAAGGGGGGCTCAATCAGCCCCAGCATTTT.

The chain combines TRBV19 with TRBJ2-3; 8 bases fit TRBD2. The CDR3 is made up of 14 amino acids. V gave up 6 bases and J gave up 4 bases; unmatched junction bases: 6. Germline V lookup: CDR1 LNHDA, CDR2 SQIVND (reference sequence). This CDR3 reads CASRSGGGSDTQYF. The DNA of the CDR3 is TGTGCCAGTAGGAGCGGGGGAGGGTCAGATACGCAGTATTTT.

This clonotype occurred many times. The chain is built from TRBV15 and TRBJ1-5, with D possibly being TRBD1 (6 bases). The germline V gene encodes CDR1 LNHNV and CDR2 YYDKDF (reference sequence). This CDR3 comprises 16 residues. V lost 1 base, J lost 2 bases, and 12 bases lay in between. CDR3 coding DNA: TGTGCCACCAGCAGAGGAGGGGGTATGGGCAATCAGCCCCAGCATTTT. It translates to CATSRGGGMGNQPQHF.

The chain employs TRBV19 and TRBJ1-2; no definite D call. Trimming cost V 4 bases and J 0 bases, with 9 bases left between them. Germline values: CDR1 LNHDA, CDR2 SQIVND (reference sequence). CDR3 size: 14 residues. In nucleotides, the CDR3 is TGTGCCAGTAGTACCTCTACAGCTAACTATGGCTACACCTTC. It codes for CASSTSTANYGYTF.

This sequence joins TRBV20-1 and TRBJ1-1, with TRBD1 as a possible D gene (5 bases). Trimming cost V 2 bases and J 5 bases, with 9 bases left between them. The germline V gene has CDR1 DFQATT and CDR2 SNEGSKA (reference sequence). The CDR3 sequence is 12 residues long. The CDR3 DNA sequence: TGCAGTGCTAGAACAGGCGAGACTGAAGCTTTCTTT. This sequence encodes CSARTGETEAFF.